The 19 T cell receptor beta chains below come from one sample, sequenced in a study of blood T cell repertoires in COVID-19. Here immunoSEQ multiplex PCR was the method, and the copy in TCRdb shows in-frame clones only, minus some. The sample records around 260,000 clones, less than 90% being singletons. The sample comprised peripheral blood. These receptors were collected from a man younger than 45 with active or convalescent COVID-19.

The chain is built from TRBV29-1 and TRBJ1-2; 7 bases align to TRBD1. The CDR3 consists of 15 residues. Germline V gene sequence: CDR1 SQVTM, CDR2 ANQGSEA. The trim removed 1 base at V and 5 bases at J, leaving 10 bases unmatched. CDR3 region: CSVEVPQGVGYGYTF. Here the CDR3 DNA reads TGCAGCGTTGAAGTACCCCAGGGGGTGGGGTATGGCTACACCTTC.

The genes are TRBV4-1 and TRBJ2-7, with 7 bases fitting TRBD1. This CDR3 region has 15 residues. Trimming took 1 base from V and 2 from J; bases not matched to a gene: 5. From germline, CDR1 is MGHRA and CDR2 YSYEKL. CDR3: CASSQVRGQTYEQYF. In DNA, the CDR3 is TGCGCCAGCAGCCAAGTACGGGGACAGACCTACGAGCAGTACTTC.

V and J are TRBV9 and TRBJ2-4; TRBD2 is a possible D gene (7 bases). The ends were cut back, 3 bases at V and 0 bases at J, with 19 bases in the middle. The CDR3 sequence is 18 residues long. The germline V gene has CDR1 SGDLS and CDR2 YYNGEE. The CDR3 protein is CASSGGPGGGLAKNIQYF. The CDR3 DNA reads TGTGCCAGCAGCGGGGGACCGGGGGGCGGTTTAGCCAAAAACATTCAGTACTTC.

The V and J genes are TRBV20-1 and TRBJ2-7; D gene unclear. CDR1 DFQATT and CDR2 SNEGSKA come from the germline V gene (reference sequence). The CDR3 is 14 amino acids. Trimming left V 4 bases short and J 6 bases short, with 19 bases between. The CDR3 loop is CSAIDSVPTREQYF. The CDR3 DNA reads TGCAGTGCTATTGATTCCGTACCTACTCGCGAGCAGTACTTC.

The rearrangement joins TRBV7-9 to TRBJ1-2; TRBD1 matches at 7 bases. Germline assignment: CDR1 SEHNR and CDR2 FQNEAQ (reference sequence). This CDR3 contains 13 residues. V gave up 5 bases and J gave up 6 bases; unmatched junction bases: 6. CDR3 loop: CASSAPGQHGYTF. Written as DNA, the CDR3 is TGTGCCAGCAGCGCACCGGGACAGCATGGCTACACCTTC.

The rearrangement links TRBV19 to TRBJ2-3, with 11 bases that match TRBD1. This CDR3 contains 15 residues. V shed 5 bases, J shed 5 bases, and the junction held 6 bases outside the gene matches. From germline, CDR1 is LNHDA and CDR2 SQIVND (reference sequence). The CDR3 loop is CASSFRTGGQDTQYF. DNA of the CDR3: TGTGCCAGTAGTTTCCGGACAGGGGGCCAAGATACGCAGTATTTT.

The chain's CDR3 is CASSRDSRLGYTF. CDR3 DNA: TGTGCCAGCAGCCGGGACAGCAGACTAGGCTACACCTTC. This chain connects TRBV3-1 (or the pseudogene TRBV3-2) to TRBJ1-2, with 7 bases matching TRBD1. The germline V gene has CDR1 LGHDT and CDR2 YNNKEL (reference sequence). Trimming removed 4 bases from V and 8 bases from J; junction bases left unmatched: 7. This CDR3 is 13 amino acids long.

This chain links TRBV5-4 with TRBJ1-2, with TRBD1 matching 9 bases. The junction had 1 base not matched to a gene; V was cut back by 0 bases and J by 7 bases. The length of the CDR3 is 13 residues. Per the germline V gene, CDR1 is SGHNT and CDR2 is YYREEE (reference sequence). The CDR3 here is CASSLETGGGYTF. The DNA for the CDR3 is TGTGCCAGCAGCTTGGAGACAGGGGGTGGCTACACCTTC.

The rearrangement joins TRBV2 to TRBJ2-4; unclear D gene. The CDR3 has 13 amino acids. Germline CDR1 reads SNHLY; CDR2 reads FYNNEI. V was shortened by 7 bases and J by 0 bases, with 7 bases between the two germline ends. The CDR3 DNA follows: TGTGCCAGCATCGACACAGCCAAAAACATTCAGTACTTC. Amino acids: CASIDTAKNIQYF.

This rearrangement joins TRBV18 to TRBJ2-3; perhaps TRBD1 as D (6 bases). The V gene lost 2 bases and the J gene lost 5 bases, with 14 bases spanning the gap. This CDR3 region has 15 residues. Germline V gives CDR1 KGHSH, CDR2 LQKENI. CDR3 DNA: TGTGCCAGCTCACCAGAGACAGGTCAGGTAGATACGCAGTATTTT. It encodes CASSPETGQVDTQYF.

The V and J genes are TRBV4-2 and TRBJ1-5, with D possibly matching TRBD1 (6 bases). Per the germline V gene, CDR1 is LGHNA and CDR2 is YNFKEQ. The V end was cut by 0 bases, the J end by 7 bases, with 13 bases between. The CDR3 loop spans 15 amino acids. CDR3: CASSQDWGGGQPQHF. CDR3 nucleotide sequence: TGTGCCAGCAGCCAAGATTGGGGGGGCGGGCAGCCCCAGCATTTT.

CDR3 DNA sequence: TGCAGCGTCGATGCCGGGACAGGGGGGATGGATGGCTACACCTTC. Its translation: CSVDAGTGGMDGYTF. The J gene is TRBJ1-2, the V gene TRBV29-1; TRBD1 matches 11 bases. This CDR3 contains 15 residues. Looked up from germline, CDR1 is SQVTM and CDR2 is ANQGSEA. Germline trimming cut 6 bases from V and 6 bases from J; bases unmatched to any gene: 12.

The CDR3: CASSLMGASGAQNEQFF. CDR3 nucleotide sequence: TGTGCCAGCAGTTTAATGGGGGCTAGCGGGGCACAAAATGAGCAGTTCTTC. The chain employs TRBV27 and TRBJ2-1, with TRBD2 matching 9 bases. The germline V gene has CDR1 MNHEY and CDR2 SMNVEV (reference sequence). This CDR3 contains 17 residues. With 2 bases clipped from V and 7 bases from J, the junction kept 12 bases outside the gene matches.

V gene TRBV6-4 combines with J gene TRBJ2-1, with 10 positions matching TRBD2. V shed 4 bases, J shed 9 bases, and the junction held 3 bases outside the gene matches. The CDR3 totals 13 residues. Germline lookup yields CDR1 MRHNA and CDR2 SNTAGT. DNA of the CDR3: TGTGCCAGCAGTGTGGTAGCGGGGGGTGAGCAGTTCTTC. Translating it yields CASSVVAGGEQFF.

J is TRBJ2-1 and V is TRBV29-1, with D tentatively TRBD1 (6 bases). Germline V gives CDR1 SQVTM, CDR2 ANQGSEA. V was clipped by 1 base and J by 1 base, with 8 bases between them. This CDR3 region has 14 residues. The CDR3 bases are TGCAGCGTTGAAGGACAGGTGTCCTACAATGAGCAGTTCTTC. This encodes CSVEGQVSYNEQFF.

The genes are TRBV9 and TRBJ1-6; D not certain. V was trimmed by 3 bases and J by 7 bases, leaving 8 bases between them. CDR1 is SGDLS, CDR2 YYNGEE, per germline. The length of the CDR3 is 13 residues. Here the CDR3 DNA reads TGTGCCAGCAGCGAGATACAGAATTCACCCCTCCACTTT. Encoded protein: CASSEIQNSPLHF.

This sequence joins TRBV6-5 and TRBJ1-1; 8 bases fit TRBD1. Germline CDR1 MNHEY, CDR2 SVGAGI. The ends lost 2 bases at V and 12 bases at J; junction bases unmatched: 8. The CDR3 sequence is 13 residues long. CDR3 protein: CASSYAGGAGTFF. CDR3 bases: TGTGCCAGCAGTTACGCAGGGGGCGCTGGAACTTTCTTT.

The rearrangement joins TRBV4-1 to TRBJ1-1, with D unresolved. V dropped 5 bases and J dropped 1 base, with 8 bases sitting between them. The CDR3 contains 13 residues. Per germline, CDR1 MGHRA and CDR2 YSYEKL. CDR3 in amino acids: CASSFTPNTEAFF. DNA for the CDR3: TGCGCCAGCAGCTTTACACCGAACACTGAAGCTTTCTTT.

CDR3 in DNA: TGCGCCAGCAGCCAGACAGGGGACGGAGCCTACGAGCAGTACTTC. Translated, it gives CASSQTGDGAYEQYF. The chain couples TRBV4-1 to TRBJ2-7, with 8 bases aligning to TRBD1. The CDR3 sequence is 15 residues long. The V gene end was trimmed by 3 bases and the J gene end by 2 bases; junction bases not matched to a gene: 6. Germline CDR1 reads MGHRA; CDR2 reads YSYEKL.